A selection of T cell receptor beta chains follows, all from one sample in a study of OX40 agonist ivuxolimab in advanced cancers. The repertoire was sequenced with immunoSEQ multiplex PCR; TCRdb's copy has only in-frame clones and lacks some. Here the sample spans tens of thousands of clones, around nine tenths being singletons. The sequences come from CD4+ or CD8+ T cells sorted from blood, collected in a trial of the OX40 agonist ivuxolimab. These receptors originate from an adult with an advanced solid tumor such as melanoma, head and neck, liver or kidney cancer. The CDR3 runs from the conserved cysteine through the conserved F or W. D genes are given only for firm matches. Expanded clones are given a class, and other clones once, few, many or no size at all.

j_call,v_call,d_call,clone_size,cdr3_nt,cdr3_aa
TRBJ2-1,TRBV4-1,TRBD1,few,TGCGCCAGCAGCCAAGATATGAACAGGGGTTACAATGAGCAGTTCTTC,CASSQDMNRGYNEQFF
TRBJ1-6,TRBV30,-,-,TGTGCCTGGAGTGTAACAGGGTTAAGGTCACCCCTCCACTTT,CAWSVTGLRSPLHF
TRBJ2-5,TRBV11-2,TRBD2,-,TGTGCCAGCAGCAGAGCTCTAGCGGGAGAGCAGTACTTC,CASSRALAGEQYF
TRBJ2-7,TRBV5-1,-,-,TGCGCCAGCAGCTCGACACCAGGTTACGAGCAGTACTTC,CASSSTPGYEQYF
TRBJ1-3,TRBV27,-,-,TGTGCCAGCAGGTCCAGGGAAGGTAAGGATGGAAACACCATATATTTT,CASRSREGKDGNTIYF
TRBJ2-4,TRBV5-1,-,-,TGCGCCAGCAGCCCCCTGGGTCCCATCGGGGGTTTAGCCAAAAACATTCAGTACTTC,CASSPLGPIGGLAKNIQYF
TRBJ2-2,TRBV11-2,-,-,TGTGCCAGCAGCTTAGATTGGGGGGCCGGGGAGCTGTTTTTT,CASSLDWGAGELFF
TRBJ1-5,TRBV19,-,-,TGTGCCAGCTCAGGAGAAGATCAGCCCCAGCATTTT,CASSGEDQPQHF
TRBJ2-7,TRBV25-1,-,-,TGTGCCACCCCGGGACTTGCCTCCTACGAGCAGTACTTC,CATPGLASYEQYF
TRBJ2-7,TRBV5-1,-,-,TGCGCCAGCAGCCCATTCGGGATAGACCACGAGCAGTACTTC,CASSPFGIDHEQYF
TRBJ2-2,TRBV18,TRBD1,-,TGTGCCAGCTCACCACCGACAGGGACCGGGGAGCTGTTTTTT,CASSPPTGTGELFF
TRBJ1-1,TRBV4-1,-,-,TGCGCCAGCAGCCAAGTGGGGGCTAACACTGAAGCTTTCTTT,CASSQVGANTEAFF
TRBJ2-3,TRBV5-1,TRBD1,-,TGCGCCAGCAGACCGGACAGGGTTTACACAGATACGCAGTATTTT,CASRPDRVYTDTQYF
TRBJ2-7,TRBV28,-,-,TGTGCCAGCAGTCCATCAGGAGGGCCTAGGGAGCAGTACTTC,CASSPSGGPREQYF
TRBJ1-1,TRBV18,-,-,TGTGCCAGCTCACCGGACACAAGGAACACTGAAGCTTTCTTT,CASSPDTRNTEAFF
TRBJ2-7,TRBV7-3,-,-,TGTGCCAGCAGCTTATCCCCGGGGGCGAGCTACGAGCAGTACTTC,CASSLSPGASYEQYF
TRBJ2-6,TRBV19,TRBD1,once,TGTGCCAGTAGTAATTATGGGACAGGGGCATTCTCTGGGGCCAACGTCCTGACTTTC,CASSNYGTGAFSGANVLTF
TRBJ2-7,TRBV5-6,TRBD1,-,TGTGCCAGCAGCCCCCAAACCAGGGGGTACGAGCAGTACTTC,CASSPQTRGYEQYF
TRBJ1-5,TRBV4-2,-,-,TGTGCCAGCAGCCAAGATGTAAGGCAGGGGAGTCAGCCCCAGCATTTT,CASSQDVRQGSQPQHF
TRBJ2-1,TRBV2,TRBD2,-,TGTGCCAGCAGTGAAGCCAGCGGGAGAGTGTATGAGCAGTTCTTC,CASSEASGRVYEQFF
TRBJ2-7,TRBV5-1,TRBD2,-,TGCACAGGGACTAGCGACTACGAGCAGTACTTC,CTGTSDYEQYF
TRBJ2-3,TRBV4-2,-,-,TGTGCCAGCAGCCATTTCCGGGGCTCCCGAGGAGATACGCAGTATTTT,CASSHFRGSRGDTQYF
TRBJ2-5,TRBV2,-,once,TGTGCCAGCAGTGAAAGAAACAAAGAGACCCAGTACTTC,CASSERNKETQYF
TRBJ2-3,TRBV15,-,-,TGTGCCACCAGCAGTCCGGGGAGATCTAGAGATACGCAGTATTTT,CATSSPGRSRDTQYF
TRBJ2-7,TRBV6-5,TRBD2,-,TGTGCCAGCAGTTCTGGACTAGCGGGAGCCTACGAGCAGTACTTC,CASSSGLAGAYEQYF
TRBJ1-2,TRBV28,-,-,TGTGCCAGCTTTAGTAACTATGGCTACACCTTC,CASFSNYGYTF
TRBJ1-2,TRBV14,-,-,TGTGCCAGCAGCCAAGAAGCACTTTGGGGCTACACCTTC,CASSQEALWGYTF
TRBJ2-3,TRBV7-9,-,-,TGTGCCAGCAGCTTAGAGCGGACCACAGATACGCAGTATTTT,CASSLERTTDTQYF
TRBJ2-7,TRBV29-1,-,-,TGCAGCGTTAACGACATCTCCTACGAGCAGTACTTC,CSVNDISYEQYF
TRBJ2-7,TRBV9,-,-,TGTGCCAGCAGCGTAGGGGCTATCCCGAGCTCCTACGAGCAGTACTTC,CASSVGAIPSSYEQYF
TRBJ2-3,TRBV5-6,TRBD2,-,TGTGCCAGCAGCTTGGTGTTCGGGAGGACAGATACGCAGTATTTT,CASSLVFGRTDTQYF
TRBJ2-3,TRBV7-8,-,-,TGTGCCAGCAGCTTAACCGGGATCACAGATACGCAGTATTTT,CASSLTGITDTQYF
TRBJ1-5,TRBV6-1,-,-,TGTGCCAGCAGCCCAAGTAGGATAGCTAATCAGCCCCAGCATTTT,CASSPSRIANQPQHF
TRBJ2-2,TRBV7-7,-,-,TGTGCTAGCAGCTCGGCGGCCGGGGAGCTGTTTTTT,CASSSAAGELFF
TRBJ2-7,TRBV5-5,TRBD1,-,TGTGCCAGCACCATACATGGACAGGCCTACGAGCAGTACTTC,CASTIHGQAYEQYF
TRBJ2-3,TRBV2,TRBD2,-,TGTGCCAGCAGTCTCGCTCTAGCGGGGCTCACAGATACGCAGTATTTT,CASSLALAGLTDTQYF
TRBJ1-5,TRBV28,TRBD1,-,TGTGCCAGCAGTTTATTGAAGTGGACAGGGACAAGCAATCAGCCCCAGCATTTT,CASSLLKWTGTSNQPQHF